This T cell receptor beta chain originates from a study of T cell responses to AZD1222 COVID-19 vaccine. V shed 6 bases and J shed 0 bases, with 11 bases lying between them. CDR3 length: 15 amino acids. Germline assignment: CDR1 MNHEY and CDR2 SVGAGI. Only in-frame clones appear in the TCRdb table, and some are missing; sequencing was by immunoSEQ multiplex PCR. This table holds about 110,000 clones, approximately 89% found once. Sequenced here: peripheral blood, sampled on day 0 of MenACWY control vaccination. This chain joins TRBV6-5 and TRBJ1-4; tentatively, D is TRBD1 (6 bases). This clonotype was sampled from an adult in good health. DNA of the CDR3: TGTGCCAGCAGCGGACAGTCCTCAACTAATGAAAAACTGTTTTTT. This gives the protein CASSGQSSTNEKLFF.